The clone carrying this T cell receptor beta chain was seen a few times. Its matching antigen is unknown. The data originate from a study of beta chain features in type 1 diabetes. Every isolated RNA sample was fully reverse transcribed, so sequencing captured expressed TCRB transcripts. Clones were sequenced by immunoSEQ multiplex PCR, and TCRdb holds only the in-frame ones, with some missing. This sample has some 200,000 clones, with about a sixth found just once. Donors contributed one heparinised blood draw apiece, averaging about 116 mL. Sorting of CD4+ naive, central memory, regulatory and stem cell-like memory cells was performed via CD45RO/CCR7/CD25/CD127/CD95/CD27. Notes on the study in general: In every one of the four CD4+ subsets, TCRB CDR3s were moderately but significantly shorter in Type 1 diabetes patients. Short templates might get an advantage during PCR, and this would be equal in patients and controls. Junctions at VDJ sites from type 1 diabetes patients had fewer insertions and more deletions.

The CDR3 loop spans 11 amino acids. Germline CDR1 and CDR2: DFQATT and SNEGSKA (reference sequence). V lost 5 bases to trimming and J lost 16 bases; unmatched junction nucleotides: 11. The chain joins TRBV20-1 to TRBJ1-3; 7 bases map to TRBD1. The receptor's source is a man aged 25 to 40 with type 1 diabetes. Sequencing used naive CD4+ T cells from blood. CDR3 sequence: CSAQDRPSEYF. DNA for the CDR3: TGCAGTGCTCAGGACAGGCCATCAGAGTATTTT.